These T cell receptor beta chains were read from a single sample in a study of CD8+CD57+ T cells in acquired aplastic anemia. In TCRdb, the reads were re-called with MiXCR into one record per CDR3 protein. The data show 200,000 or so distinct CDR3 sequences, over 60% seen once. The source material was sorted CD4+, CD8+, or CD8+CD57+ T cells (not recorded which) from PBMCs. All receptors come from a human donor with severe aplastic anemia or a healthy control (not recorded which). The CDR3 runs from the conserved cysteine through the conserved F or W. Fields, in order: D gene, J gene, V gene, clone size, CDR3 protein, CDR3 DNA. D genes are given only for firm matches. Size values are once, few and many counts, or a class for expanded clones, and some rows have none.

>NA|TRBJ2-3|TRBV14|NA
CASSHLALNTDTQYF
TGTGCCAGCAGCCACCTAGCCCTGAACACAGATACGCAGTATTTT
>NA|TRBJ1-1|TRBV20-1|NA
CSARDLGYTDEAFF
TGCAGTGCTAGAGATCTAGGTTACACGGATGAAGCTTTCTTT
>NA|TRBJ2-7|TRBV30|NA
CAWSFGRYEQYF
TGTGCCTGGAGCTTTGGGCGCTACGAGCAGTACTTC
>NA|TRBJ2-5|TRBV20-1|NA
CSARYGQETQYF
TGCAGTGCTAGATACGGGCAAGAGACCCAGTACTTC
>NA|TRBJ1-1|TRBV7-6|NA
CASSYLDTETEAFF
TGTGCCAGCAGCTACCTAGACACGGAGACTGAAGCTTTCTTT
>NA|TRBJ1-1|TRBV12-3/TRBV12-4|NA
CASRSNRDEAFF
TGTGCCAGCAGATCTAACAGGGATGAAGCTTTCTTT
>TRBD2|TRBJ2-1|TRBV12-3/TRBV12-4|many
CASRYTGTSGGAEDEQFF
TGTGCCAGCAGATACACCGGGACTAGCGGGGGGGCTGAGGATGAGCAGTTCTTC
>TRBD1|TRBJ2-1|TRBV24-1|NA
CTTSDPFTGGRHNNEQFF
TGTACCACCAGTGACCCCTTCACAGGGGGCAGGCATAACAATGAGCAGTTCTTC
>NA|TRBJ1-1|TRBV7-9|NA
CASSLGGVLAEAFF
TGTGCCAGCAGCTTAGGAGGGGTGCTGGCTGAAGCTTTCTTT
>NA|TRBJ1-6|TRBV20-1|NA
CSARAPEASSYNSPLHF
TGCAGCGCTAGGGCGCCAGAAGCTAGCTCCTATAATTCACCCCTCCACTTT
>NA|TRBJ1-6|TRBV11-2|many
CASSQTSSYNSPLHF
TGTGCCAGCAGTCAGACGAGCTCCTATAATTCACCCCTCCACTTT
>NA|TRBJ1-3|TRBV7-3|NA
CASSLGSTPRGNTIYF
TGTGCCAGCAGCTTGGGGTCTACTCCTAGAGGAAACACCATATATTTT
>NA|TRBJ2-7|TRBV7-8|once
CASSFTGDSYEQYF
TGTGCCAGCAGCTTTACAGGGGACTCTTACGAGCAGTACTTC
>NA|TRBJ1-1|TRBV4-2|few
CASSRWGGDNTEAFF
TGTGCCAGCAGCCGTTGGGGAGGGGATAACACTGAAGCTTTCTTT